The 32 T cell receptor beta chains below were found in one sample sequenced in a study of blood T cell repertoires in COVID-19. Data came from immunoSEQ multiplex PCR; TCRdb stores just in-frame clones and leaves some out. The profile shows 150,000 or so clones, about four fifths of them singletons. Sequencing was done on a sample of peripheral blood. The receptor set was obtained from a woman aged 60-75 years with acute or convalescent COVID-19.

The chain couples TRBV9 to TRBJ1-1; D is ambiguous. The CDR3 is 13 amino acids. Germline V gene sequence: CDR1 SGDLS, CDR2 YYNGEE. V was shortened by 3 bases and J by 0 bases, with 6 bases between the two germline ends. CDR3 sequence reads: CASSARMNTEAFF. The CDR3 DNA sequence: TGTGCCAGCAGCGCCAGGATGAACACTGAAGCTTTCTTT. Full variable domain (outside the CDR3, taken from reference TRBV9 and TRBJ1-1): DSGVTQTPKHLITATGQRVTLRCSPRSGDLSVYWYQQSLDQGLQFLIQYYNGEERAKGNILERFSAQQFPDLHSELNLSSLELGDSALYFCASSARMNTEAFFGQGTRLTVV.

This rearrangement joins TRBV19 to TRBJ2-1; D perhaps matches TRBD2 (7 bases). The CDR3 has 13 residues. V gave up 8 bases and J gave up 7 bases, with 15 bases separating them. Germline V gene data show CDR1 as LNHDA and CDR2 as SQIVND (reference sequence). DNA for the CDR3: TGTGCCAGTCGAAACCGGGGGGCTAATGAGCAGTTCTTC. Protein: CASRNRGANEQFF.

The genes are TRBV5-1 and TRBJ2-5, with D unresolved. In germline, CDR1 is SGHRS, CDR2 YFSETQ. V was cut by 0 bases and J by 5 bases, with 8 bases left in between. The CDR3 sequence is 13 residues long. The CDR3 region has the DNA TGCGCCAGCAGCTTGGCCGGCGGCGAGACCCAGTACTTC. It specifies CASSLAGGETQYF.

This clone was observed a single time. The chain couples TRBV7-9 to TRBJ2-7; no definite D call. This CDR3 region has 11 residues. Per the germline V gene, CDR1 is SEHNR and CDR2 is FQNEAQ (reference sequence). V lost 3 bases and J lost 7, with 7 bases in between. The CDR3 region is CASSFMREQYF. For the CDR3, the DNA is TGTGCCAGCAGCTTTATGAGGGAGCAGTACTTC.

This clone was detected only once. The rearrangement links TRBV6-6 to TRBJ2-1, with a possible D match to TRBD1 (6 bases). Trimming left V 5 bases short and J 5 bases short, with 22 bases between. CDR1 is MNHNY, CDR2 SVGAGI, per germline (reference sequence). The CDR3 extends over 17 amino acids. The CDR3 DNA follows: TGTGCCAGCAGTCTCCAAGGGGGTAGTACAGCAGACAATGAGCAGTTCTTC. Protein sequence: CASSLQGGSTADNEQFF.

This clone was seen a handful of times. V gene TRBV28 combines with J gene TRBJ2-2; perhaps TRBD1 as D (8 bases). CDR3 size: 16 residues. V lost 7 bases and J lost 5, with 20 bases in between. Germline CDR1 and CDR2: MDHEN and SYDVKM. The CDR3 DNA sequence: TGTGCCAGCATCCTGGGGGGGACAGGCGCGACCGGGGAGCTGTTTTTT. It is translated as CASILGGTGATGELFF.

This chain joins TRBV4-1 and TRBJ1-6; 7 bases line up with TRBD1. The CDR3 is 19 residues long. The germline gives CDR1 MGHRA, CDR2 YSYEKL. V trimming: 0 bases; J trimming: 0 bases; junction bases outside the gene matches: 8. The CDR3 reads CASSQEKGQLFSYNSPLHF. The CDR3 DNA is TGCGCCAGCAGCCAAGAGAAGGGACAGCTTTTCTCCTATAATTCACCCCTCCACTTT.

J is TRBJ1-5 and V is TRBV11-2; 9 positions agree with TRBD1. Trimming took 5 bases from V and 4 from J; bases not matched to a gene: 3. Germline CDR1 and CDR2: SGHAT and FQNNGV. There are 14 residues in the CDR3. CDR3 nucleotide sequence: TGTGCCAGCAGCCCGGACAGGGGAAATCAGCCCCAGCATTTT. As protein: CASSPDRGNQPQHF. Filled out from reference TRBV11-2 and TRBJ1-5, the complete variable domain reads EAGVAQSPRYKIIEKRQSVAFWCNPISGHATLYWYQQILGQGPKLLIQFQNNGVVDDSQLPKDRFSAERLKGVDSTLKIQPAKLEDSAVYLCASSPDRGNQPQHFGDGTRLSIL.

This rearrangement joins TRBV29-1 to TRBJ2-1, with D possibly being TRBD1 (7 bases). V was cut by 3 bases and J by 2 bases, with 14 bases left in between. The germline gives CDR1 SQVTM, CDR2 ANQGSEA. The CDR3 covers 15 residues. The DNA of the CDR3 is TGCAGCGTTGACAGACAGGGACTTACCTACAATGAGCAGTTCTTC. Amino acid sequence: CSVDRQGLTYNEQFF.

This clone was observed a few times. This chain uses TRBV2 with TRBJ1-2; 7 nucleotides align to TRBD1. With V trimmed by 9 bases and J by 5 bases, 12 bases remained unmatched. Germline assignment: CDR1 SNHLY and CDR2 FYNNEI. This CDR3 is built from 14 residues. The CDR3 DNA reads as TGTGCCAGTAAGGGGGCGAACATTAATTATGGCTACACCTTC. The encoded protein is CASKGANINYGYTF.

CDR3: CASSKVLGQGTYEQYF. For the CDR3, the DNA is TGTGCCAGCTCAAAGGTACTAGGACAGGGTACCTACGAGCAGTACTTC. This chain connects TRBV18 to TRBJ2-7; 8 bases fit TRBD1. Germline assignment: CDR1 KGHSH and CDR2 LQKENI. Trimming cost V 5 bases and J 2 bases; bases outside gene matches: 11. This CDR3 has 16 residues.

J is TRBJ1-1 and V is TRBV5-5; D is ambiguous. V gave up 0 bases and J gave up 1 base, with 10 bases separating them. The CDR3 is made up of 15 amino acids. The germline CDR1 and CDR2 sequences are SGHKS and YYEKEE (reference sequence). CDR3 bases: TGTGCCAGCAGCTTGGTGGCGGGGAAGAACACTGAAGCTTTCTTT. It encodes CASSLVAGKNTEAFF.

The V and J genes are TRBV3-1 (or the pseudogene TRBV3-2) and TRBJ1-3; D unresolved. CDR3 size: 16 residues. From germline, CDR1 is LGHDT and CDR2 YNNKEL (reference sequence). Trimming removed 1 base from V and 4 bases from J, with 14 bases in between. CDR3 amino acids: CASSQGSGVGGNTIYF. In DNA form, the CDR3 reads TGTGCCAGCAGCCAAGGGTCCGGGGTTGGCGGAAACACCATATATTTT.

DNA for the CDR3: TGTGCCAGCAGCCCCACAGGGAACCGAAACACCATATATTTT. This sequence encodes CASSPTGNRNTIYF. The chain joins TRBV4-2 to TRBJ1-3; D possibly corresponds to TRBD1 (6 bases). V dropped 4 bases and J dropped 5 bases, with 12 bases sitting between them. Per the germline V gene, CDR1 is LGHNA and CDR2 is YNFKEQ. CDR3 size: 14 residues.

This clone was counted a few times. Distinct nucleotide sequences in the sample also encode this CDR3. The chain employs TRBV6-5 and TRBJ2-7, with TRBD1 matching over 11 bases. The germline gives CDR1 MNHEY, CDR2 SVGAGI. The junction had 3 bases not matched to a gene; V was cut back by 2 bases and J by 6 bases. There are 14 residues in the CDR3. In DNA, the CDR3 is TGTGCCAGCAGTTACACCGGACAGGGGGCCGAGCAGTACTTC. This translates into CASSYTGQGAEQYF.

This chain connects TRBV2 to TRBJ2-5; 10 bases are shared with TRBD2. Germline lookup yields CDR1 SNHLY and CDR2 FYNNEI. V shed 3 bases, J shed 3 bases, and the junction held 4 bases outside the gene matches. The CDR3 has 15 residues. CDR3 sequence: CASSDQLAGKETQYF. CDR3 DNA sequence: TGTGCCAGCAGTGACCAACTAGCGGGGAAAGAGACCCAGTACTTC.

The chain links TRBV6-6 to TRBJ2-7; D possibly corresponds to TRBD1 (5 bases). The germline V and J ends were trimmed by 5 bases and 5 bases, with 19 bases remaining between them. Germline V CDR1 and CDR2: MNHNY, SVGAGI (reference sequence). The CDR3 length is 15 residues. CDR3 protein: CASSTATGISHEQYV. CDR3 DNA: TGTGCCAGCAGTACCGCCACAGGAATTTCGCACGAGCAGTACGTC.

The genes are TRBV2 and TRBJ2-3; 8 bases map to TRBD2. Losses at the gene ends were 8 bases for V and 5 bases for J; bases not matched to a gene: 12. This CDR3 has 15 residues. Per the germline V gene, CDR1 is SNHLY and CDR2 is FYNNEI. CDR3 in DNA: TGTGCCAGCGGCACGGGGGGGCCTTTAAAAGATACGCAGTATTTT. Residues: CASGTGGPLKDTQYF.

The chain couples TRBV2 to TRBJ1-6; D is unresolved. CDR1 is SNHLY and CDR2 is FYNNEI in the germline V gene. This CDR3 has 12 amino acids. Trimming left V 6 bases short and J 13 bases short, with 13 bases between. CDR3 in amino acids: CASRSAGFPLHF. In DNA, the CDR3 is TGTGCCAGCAGAAGCGCTGGTTTTCCCCTCCACTTT.

The CDR3 protein is CATSRGRGLTGELFF. CDR3 in DNA: TGTGCCACCAGCAGGGGTAGGGGGCTCACCGGGGAGCTGTTTTTT. V is TRBV15 and J is TRBJ2-2, with 7 nucleotides matching TRBD1. CDR1 and CDR2 (germline): LNHNV, YYDKDF (reference sequence). J was trimmed by 4 bases and V by 3 bases; bases with no gene match: 5. The CDR3 extends over 15 amino acids.

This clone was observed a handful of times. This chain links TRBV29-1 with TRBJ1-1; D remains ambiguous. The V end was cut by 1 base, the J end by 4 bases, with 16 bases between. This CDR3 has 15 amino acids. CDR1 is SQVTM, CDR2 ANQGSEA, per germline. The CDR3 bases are TGCAGCGTTGAAGTGGGTCGAGGGCTCGCCACTGAAGCTTTCTTT. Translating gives CSVEVGRGLATEAFF.

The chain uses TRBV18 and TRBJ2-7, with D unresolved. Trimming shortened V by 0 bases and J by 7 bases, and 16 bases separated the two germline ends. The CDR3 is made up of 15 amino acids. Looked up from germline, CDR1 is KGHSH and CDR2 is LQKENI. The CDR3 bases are TGTGCCAGCTCACCACCGCAGACAACTCACCGGGAGCAGTACTTC. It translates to CASSPPQTTHREQYF.

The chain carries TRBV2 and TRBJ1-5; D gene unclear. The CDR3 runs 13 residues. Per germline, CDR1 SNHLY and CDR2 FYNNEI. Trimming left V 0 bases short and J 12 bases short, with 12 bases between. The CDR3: CASSEAGRQGQHF. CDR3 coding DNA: TGTGCCAGCAGTGAAGCGGGGAGGCAAGGCCAGCATTTT.

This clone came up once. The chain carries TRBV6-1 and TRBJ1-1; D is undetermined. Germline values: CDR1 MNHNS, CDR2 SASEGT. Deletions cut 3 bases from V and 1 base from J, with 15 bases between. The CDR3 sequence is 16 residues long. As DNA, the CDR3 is TGTGCCAGCAGTGAGTCACTGGGGAGGACGAACACTGAAGCTTTCTTT. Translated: CASSESLGRTNTEAFF.

CDR3 residues: CASSFGRVHSPLHF. The CDR3 DNA is TGTGCCAGCAGCTTTGGCAGGGTGCATTCACCCCTCCACTTT. This chain connects TRBV7-2 to TRBJ1-6; D may be TRBD1 (5 bases). Trimming removed 3 bases from V and 8 bases from J, with 11 bases in between. Germline CDR1 and CDR2: SGHTA and FQGNSA. The CDR3 has 14 amino acids. The variable domain in full, with the rest retrieved from reference TRBV7-2 and TRBJ1-6, is GAGVSQSPSNKVTEKGKDVELRCDPISGHTALYWYRQSLGQGLEFLIYFQGNSAPDKSGLPSDRFSAERTGGSVSTLTIQRTQQEDSAVYLCASSFGRVHSPLHFGNGTRLTVT.

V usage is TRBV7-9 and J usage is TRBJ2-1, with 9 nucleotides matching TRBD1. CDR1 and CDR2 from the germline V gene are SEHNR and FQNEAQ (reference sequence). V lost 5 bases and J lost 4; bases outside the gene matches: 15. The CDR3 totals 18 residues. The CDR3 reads CASSRRQGVGDRYNEQFF. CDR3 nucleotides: TGTGCCAGCAGCCGGAGACAGGGGGTCGGCGATCGATACAATGAGCAGTTCTTC. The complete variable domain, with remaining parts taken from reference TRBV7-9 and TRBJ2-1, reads DTGVSQNPRHKITKRGQNVTFRCDPISEHNRLYWYRQTLGQGPEFLTYFQNEAQLEKSRLLSDRFSAERPKGSFSTLEIQRTEQGDSAMYLCASSRRQGVGDRYNEQFFGPGTRLTVL.

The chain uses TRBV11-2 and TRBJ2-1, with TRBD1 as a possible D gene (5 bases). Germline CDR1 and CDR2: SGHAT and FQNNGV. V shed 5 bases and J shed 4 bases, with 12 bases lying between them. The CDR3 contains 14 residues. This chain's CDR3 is CASSLQGRYNEQFF. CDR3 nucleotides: TGTGCCAGCAGCCTCCAGGGAAGGTACAATGAGCAGTTCTTC.

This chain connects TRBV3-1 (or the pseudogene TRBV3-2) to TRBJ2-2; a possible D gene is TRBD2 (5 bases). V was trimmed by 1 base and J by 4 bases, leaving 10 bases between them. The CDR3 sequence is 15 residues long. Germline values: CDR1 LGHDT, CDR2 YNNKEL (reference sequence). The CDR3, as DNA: TGTGCCAGCAGCCAAGTCAGCCGGGGCACCGGGGAGCTGTTTTTT. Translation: CASSQVSRGTGELFF.

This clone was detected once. The CDR3: CASSPARGTPETQYF. Written as DNA, the CDR3 is TGTGCCAGCTCACCAGCCCGGGGTACGCCTGAGACCCAGTACTTC. The chain is built from TRBV18 and TRBJ2-5; D is perhaps TRBD2 (5 bases). There are 15 residues in the CDR3. With 2 bases removed from V and 5 bases from J, the gap between germline ends came to 15 bases. CDR1 and CDR2 (germline): KGHSH, LQKENI.

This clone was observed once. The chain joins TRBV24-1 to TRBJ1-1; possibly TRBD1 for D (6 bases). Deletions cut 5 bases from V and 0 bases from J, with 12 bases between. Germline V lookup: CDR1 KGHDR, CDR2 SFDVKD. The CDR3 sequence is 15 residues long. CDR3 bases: TGTGCCACCAGTGGGGGGCCTGGGGTGAACACTGAAGCTTTCTTT. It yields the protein CATSGGPGVNTEAFF.

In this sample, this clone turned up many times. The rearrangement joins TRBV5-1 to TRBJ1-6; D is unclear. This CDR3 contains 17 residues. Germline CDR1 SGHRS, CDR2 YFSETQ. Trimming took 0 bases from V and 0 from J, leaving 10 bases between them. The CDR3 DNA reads TGCGCCAGCAGCTTGGGCTGGGCCAGCTCCTATAATTCACCCCTCCACTTT. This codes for CASSLGWASSYNSPLHF.

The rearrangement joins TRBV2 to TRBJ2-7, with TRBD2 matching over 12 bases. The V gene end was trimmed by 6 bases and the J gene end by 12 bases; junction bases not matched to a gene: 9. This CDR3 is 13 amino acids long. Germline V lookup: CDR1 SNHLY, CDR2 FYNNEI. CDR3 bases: TGTGCCAGCAGAGACTCTTGGACTAGCGGGGTGTACGTC. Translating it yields CASRDSWTSGVYV.